The clone carrying this T cell receptor (beta chain) was picked up one time. Its target is unknown. Cultured CD4+ T cells had their DNA profiled by the Oncomine TCR Beta short-read assay. TCRdb used MiXCR to reprocess the PCR reads, holding one entry per CDR3 protein. The table records roughly 14,000 distinct CDR3 sequences, approximately 60% of them present only once. Regarding treatment: 10-day PBMC culture with coronavirus spike peptide pools or control peptides (ViraFEST assay). Peptide pool stimulation in ViraFEST expanded antigen-specific T cells, whose TCRs were then sequenced. The data derive from a study of vaccination and CD4 T cells after COVID-19. Study at large: Convalescent patients gave post-COVID blood a median approximately 100 days post-diagnosis, range 35 to 161. Controls had a CEFX pool, an HIV-1 Nef pool, or no peptide added.

This CDR3 is built from 13 residues. CDR1 is LNHDA and CDR2 is SQIVND in the germline V gene (reference sequence). V was shortened by 5 bases and J by 2 bases, with 8 bases between the two germline ends. Sequenced input: CD4+ T cells from blood, cultured in vitro. The chain employs TRBV19 and TRBJ2-3; unclear D gene. This clonotype was sampled from a human donor who had recovered from COVID-19. CDR3 nucleotides: TGTGCCAGTAGTGCCCTCCTCACAGATACGCAGTATTTT. The encoded protein is CASSALLTDTQYF.